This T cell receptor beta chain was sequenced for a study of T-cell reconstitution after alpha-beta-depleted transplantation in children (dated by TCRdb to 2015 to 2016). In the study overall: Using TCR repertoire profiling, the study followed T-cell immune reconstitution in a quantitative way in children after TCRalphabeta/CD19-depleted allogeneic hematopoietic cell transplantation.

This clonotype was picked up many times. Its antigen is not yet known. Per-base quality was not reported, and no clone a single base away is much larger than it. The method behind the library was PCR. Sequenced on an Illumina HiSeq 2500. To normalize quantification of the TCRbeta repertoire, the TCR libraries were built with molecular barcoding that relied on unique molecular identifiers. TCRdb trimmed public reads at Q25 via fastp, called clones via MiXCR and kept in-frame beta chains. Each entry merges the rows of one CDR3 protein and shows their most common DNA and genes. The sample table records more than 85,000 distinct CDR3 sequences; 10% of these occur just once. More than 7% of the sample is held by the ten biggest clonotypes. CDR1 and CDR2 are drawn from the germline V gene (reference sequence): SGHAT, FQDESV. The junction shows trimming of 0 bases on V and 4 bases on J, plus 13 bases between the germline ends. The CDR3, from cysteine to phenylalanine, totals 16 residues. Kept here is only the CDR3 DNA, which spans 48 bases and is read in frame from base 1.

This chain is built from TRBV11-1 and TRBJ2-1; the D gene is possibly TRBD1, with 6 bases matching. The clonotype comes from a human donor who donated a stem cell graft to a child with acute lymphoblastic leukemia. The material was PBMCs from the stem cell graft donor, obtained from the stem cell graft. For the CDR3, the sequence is CASSLALGGSYNEQFF. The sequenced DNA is TGTGCCAGCAGCTTAGCGCTTGGGGGCTCTTACAATGAGCAGTTCTTC.